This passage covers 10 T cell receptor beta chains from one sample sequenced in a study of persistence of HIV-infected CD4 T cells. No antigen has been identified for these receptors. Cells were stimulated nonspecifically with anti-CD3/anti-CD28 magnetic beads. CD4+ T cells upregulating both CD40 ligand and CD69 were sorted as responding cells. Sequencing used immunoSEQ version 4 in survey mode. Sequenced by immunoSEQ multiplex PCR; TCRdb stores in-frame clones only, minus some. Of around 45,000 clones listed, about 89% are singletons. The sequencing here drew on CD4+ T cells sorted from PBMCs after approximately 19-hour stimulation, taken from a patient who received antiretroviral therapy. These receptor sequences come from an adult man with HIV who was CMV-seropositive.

Here the CDR3 reads CASSVGDWGYEQYF. In DNA form, the CDR3 reads TGTGCCAGCAGCGTAGGAGATTGGGGTTACGAGCAGTACTTC. The genes are TRBV9 and TRBJ2-7; the D is unclear. This CDR3 comprises 14 residues. Germline V gene sequence: CDR1 SGDLS, CDR2 YYNGEE. V was cut by 0 bases and J by 4 bases, with 11 bases left in between.

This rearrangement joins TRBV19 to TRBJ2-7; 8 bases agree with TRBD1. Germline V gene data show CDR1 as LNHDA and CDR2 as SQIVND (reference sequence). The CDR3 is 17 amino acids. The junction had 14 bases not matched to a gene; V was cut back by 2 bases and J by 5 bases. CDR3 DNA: TGTGCCAGTAGTATACGGGGCTTCGGGACAGGAACGAACGAGCAGTACTTC. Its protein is CASSIRGFGTGTNEQYF.

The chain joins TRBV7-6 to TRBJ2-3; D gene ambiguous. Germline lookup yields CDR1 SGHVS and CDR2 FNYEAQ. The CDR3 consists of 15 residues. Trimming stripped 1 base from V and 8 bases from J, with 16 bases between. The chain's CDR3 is CASSLGPQAPGTQYF. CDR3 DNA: TGTGCCAGCAGCTTAGGGCCCCAGGCCCCCGGTACGCAGTATTTT.

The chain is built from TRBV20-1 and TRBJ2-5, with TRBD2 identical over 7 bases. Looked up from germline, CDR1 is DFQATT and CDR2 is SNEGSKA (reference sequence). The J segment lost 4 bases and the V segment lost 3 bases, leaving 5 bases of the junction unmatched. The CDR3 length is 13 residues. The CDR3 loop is CSASITGGETQYF. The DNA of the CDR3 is TGCAGTGCTAGTATAACGGGGGGAGAGACCCAGTACTTC.

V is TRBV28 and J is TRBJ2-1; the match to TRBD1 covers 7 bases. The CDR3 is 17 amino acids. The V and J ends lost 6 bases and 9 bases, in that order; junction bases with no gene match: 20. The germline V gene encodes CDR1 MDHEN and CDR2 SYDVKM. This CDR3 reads CASSTGDRVDPLSEQFF. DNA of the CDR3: TGTGCCAGCAGCACGGGTGACAGGGTAGATCCGTTGAGTGAGCAGTTCTTC.

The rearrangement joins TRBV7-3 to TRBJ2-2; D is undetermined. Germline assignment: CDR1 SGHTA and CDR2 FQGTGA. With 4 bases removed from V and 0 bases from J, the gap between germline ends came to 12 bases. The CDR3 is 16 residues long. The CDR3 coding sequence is TGTGCCAGCAGCTCCACCGCGGTTGCGAACACCGGGGAGCTGTTTTTT. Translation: CASSSTAVANTGELFF.

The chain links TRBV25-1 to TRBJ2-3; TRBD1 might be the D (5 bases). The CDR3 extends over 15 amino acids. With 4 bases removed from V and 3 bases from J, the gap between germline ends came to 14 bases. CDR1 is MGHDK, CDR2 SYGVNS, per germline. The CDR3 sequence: CASSVSTVRTDTQYF. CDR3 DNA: TGTGCCAGCAGTGTCTCGACAGTGCGGACAGATACGCAGTATTTT.

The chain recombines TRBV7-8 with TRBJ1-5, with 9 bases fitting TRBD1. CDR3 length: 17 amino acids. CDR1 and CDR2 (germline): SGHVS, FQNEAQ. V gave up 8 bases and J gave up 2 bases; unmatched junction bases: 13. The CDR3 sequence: CASQPGTGNRRNQPQHF. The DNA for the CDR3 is TGTGCCAGCCAGCCGGGGACAGGGAATAGACGCAATCAGCCCCAGCATTTT.

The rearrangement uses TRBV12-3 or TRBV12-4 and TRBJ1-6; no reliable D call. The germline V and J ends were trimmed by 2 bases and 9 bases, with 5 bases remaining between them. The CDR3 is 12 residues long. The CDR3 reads CASSLTLSPLHF. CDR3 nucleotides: TGTGCCAGCAGTTTAACACTTTCACCCCTCCACTTT.

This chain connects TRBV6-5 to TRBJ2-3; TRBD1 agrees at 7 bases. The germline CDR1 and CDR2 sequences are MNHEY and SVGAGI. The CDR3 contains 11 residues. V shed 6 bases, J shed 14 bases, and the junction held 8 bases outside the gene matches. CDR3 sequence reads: CASSGTVSWYF. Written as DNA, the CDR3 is TGTGCCAGCAGCGGGACAGTTTCGTGGTATTTT.